This T cell receptor beta chain was obtained from a study of T cell repertoires in cytomegalovirus infection. Study background: Public TCR beta signatures were indicative of both CMV infection and a matching HLA type.

TCRdb processed the reads anew with MiXCR; each CDR3 protein has one entry. The table has roughly 200,000 distinct CDR3 sequences, approximately 18% seen once; the top ten hold almost 25%. This CDR3 has 18 residues. Between the trimmed V and J ends, which lost 2 bases and 1 base, there was a span of 20 bases. The germline V gene has CDR1 MNHEY and CDR2 SVGAGI. V is TRBV6-5 and J is TRBJ1-1; unclear D gene. This clonotype was sampled from a human donor in good health (CMV status not recorded). Some clones in this sample may be carry-over from other donors' samples. Sequencing was done on a sample of CD8+ T cells from PBMCs. For the CDR3, the DNA is TGTGCCAGCAGTTACCCTCAATTCGGTGGCAGTGCGAACACTGAAGCTTTCTTT. It encodes CASSYPQFGGSANTEAFF.